The 9 T cell receptor beta chains listed next were all sequenced from one sample in a study of T cell responses to AZD1222 COVID-19 vaccine (dated by TCRdb to the early 2020s). The time point label, as the study defines it: baseline before first vaccination. Preparation of the library involved the immunoSEQ multiplex PCR assay. Sourced from immuneACCESS, this table was stored by TCRdb with only in-frame sequences that have V and J called. A share of the clones is absent; for the studies checked, an unresolved V gene accounts for under half, and the remainder has no known explanation. The sample has under 150,000 clones on record, about 94% of them singletons. The leading ten clones occupy around 5.4% of the sample. The sample consisted of peripheral blood, taken on day 0 of AZD1222 vaccination. These TCRs come from an adult in good health.

This clone was picked up one time. J is TRBJ1-5 and V is TRBV19; 7 nucleotides align to TRBD1. Germline V CDR1 and CDR2: LNHDA, SQIVND (reference sequence). CDR3 size: 15 residues. Trimming at V came to 5 bases and at J to 7 bases, leaving 11 bases not matched to a gene. The CDR3 DNA sequence: TGTGCCAGTAGTCGCTACAGGGGCATGTGGCAGCCCCAGCATTTT. It yields the protein CASSRYRGMWQPQHF.

The chain is built from TRBV19 and TRBJ1-1; possibly TRBD1 for D (6 bases). The V end was cut by 6 bases, the J end by 1 base, with 12 bases between. Germline CDR1 and CDR2: LNHDA and SQIVND (reference sequence). The CDR3 totals 14 residues. The DNA for the CDR3 is TGTGCCAGTAGCGTACAGGGAGCGAACACTGAAGCTTTCTTT. It yields the protein CASSVQGANTEAFF.

The genes are TRBV28 and TRBJ2-7; the D gene could be TRBD1 or TRBD2 (5 bases each). This CDR3 is 12 amino acids long. With 5 bases removed from V and 8 bases from J, the gap between germline ends came to 13 bases. Per the germline V gene, CDR1 is MDHEN and CDR2 is SYDVKM. The CDR3 DNA reads TGTGCCAGCAGTAGTGGGGGTTGGAAGCAGTACTTC. This translates into CASSSGGWKQYF.

The rearrangement links TRBV21-1 to TRBJ1-2; the table calls TRBD1, which could not be checked here. TRBV21-1 is described as a pseudogene. The CDR3 has 21 amino acids. The CDR3 loop is CASSKALEPSFPGQGNYGYTF. The CDR3 bases are TGTGCCAGCAGCAAAGCCCTAGAACCATCCTTTCCGGGACAGGGCAACTATGGCTACACCTTC.

The chain carries TRBV7-9 and TRBJ1-4; 8 nucleotides agree with TRBD1. Germline V gene lookup returns CDR1 SEHNR and CDR2 FQNEAQ (reference sequence). The CDR3 runs to 14 residues. Trimming at V came to 2 bases and at J to 6 bases, leaving 2 bases not matched to a gene. CDR3 region: CASSLTGGDEKLFF. The DNA of the CDR3 is TGTGCCAGCAGCTTAACAGGGGGGGATGAAAAACTGTTTTTT.

The rearrangement uses TRBV19 and TRBJ2-1; 8 bases agree with TRBD2. Trimming at V came to 9 bases and at J to 8 bases, leaving 12 bases not matched to a gene. The CDR3 consists of 14 residues. Looked up from germline, CDR1 is LNHDA and CDR2 is SQIVND (reference sequence). The CDR3 DNA sequence: TGTGCCAGCGGGGAGGGACTAGAGGTCTATGAGCAGTTCTTC. Translating it yields CASGEGLEVYEQFF.

In this sample, this clone turned up once. The V gene is TRBV29-1, the J gene TRBJ2-2, with 11 bases that match TRBD1. Trimming took 3 bases from V and 7 from J; bases not matched to a gene: 4. In germline, CDR1 is SQVTM, CDR2 ANQGSEA. The CDR3 totals 14 residues. The CDR3 sequence is CSVEDRGRFGELFF. DNA of the CDR3: TGCAGCGTTGAGGACAGGGGGCGTTTCGGGGAGCTGTTTTTT.

The table lists this clone with a few counts. The V call is TRBV10-1, the J call TRBJ1-3; possible D gene TRBD1, 5 bases. Germline V gene sequence: CDR1 WNHNN, CDR2 SYGVQD (reference sequence). Trimming took off 10 bases at V and 2 bases at J, with 9 bases between the two ends. This CDR3 has 12 amino acids. The DNA for the CDR3 is TGCGCCATCCCGGGACCTGGAAACACCATATATTTT. As protein: CAIPGPGNTIYF.

The chain is built from TRBV4-1 and TRBJ1-1; no firm D call. The CDR3 loop spans 13 amino acids. Deletions cut 2 bases from V and 0 bases from J, with 4 bases between. Germline V CDR1 and CDR2: MGHRA, YSYEKL. CDR3: CASSQWLNTEAFF. CDR3 nucleotide sequence: TGCGCCAGCAGCCAATGGCTGAACACTGAAGCTTTCTTT.